This T cell receptor beta chain is drawn from a study of shared clonotypes between healthy human individuals. V lost 5 bases, J lost 4 bases, and 11 bases lay in between. The CDR3 is made up of 13 amino acids. Per the germline V gene, CDR1 is MDHEN and CDR2 is SYDVKM. Samples underwent the assay at deep level. DNA input for the unsorted PBMC replicate PCRs was about 280 ng, 25,000 to 30,000 T cell genomes. TCRdb's copy holds only in-frame clones and misses some; the assay was immunoSEQ multiplex PCR. The table includes about 500,000 clones, approximately 80% detected once. Donors comprised healthy HIV-negative adults lacking recent acute infections or vaccinations.

Sample: PBMCs. This receptor was identified in a woman aged 35 to 49 in good health. Some clones in this sample may be carry-over from other donors' samples. The chain has TRBV28 and TRBJ1-2; no clear D gene. CDR3 sequence (DNA): TGTGCCAGCAGTCAGGAATACCTCTATGGCTACACCTTC. Amino acids: CASSQEYLYGYTF.